This is a list of T cell receptor beta chains from one sample in a study of T-cell reconstitution after alpha-beta-depleted transplantation in children. TCRdb reanalysed the PCR reads using MiXCR and keeps one entry per CDR3 protein. Altogether approximately 240,000 distinct CDR3 sequences are present, around 9.6% being singletons, with the ten largest covering 5% to 7%. Sequenced material: PBMCs from the stem cell graft donor, taken from the stem cell graft. The receptors come from a human donor who donated a stem cell graft to a child with acute lymphoblastic leukemia. CDR3s include the opening cysteine and the closing phenylalanine or tryptophan. The D gene is left open where the match is weak. Size is stated for part of the rows, as once, few or many counts, or as a class when the clone is expanded.

CDR3 DNA	CDR3 protein	D gene	clone size	V gene	J gene
TGTGCCAGCAGCTTCGATTGGGGCAATGAGCAGTTCTTC	CASSFDWGNEQFF	-	few	TRBV27	TRBJ2-1
TGCGCCAGCAGCACAGGGGGACTAGGCACAGATACGCAGTATTTT	CASSTGGLGTDTQYF	-	few	TRBV5-1	TRBJ2-3
TGTGCCAGCAGCTGGGGGGTTCCAGATACGCAGTATTTT	CASSWGVPDTQYF	-	-	TRBV7-9	TRBJ2-3
TGTGCCGCCAGCGGGGCGGGTCGGGAGAACACCGGGGAGCTGTTTTTT	CAASGAGRENTGELFF	TRBD2	-	TRBV2	TRBJ2-2
TGTGCCAGCAGTTACTCCCGGACAGACCCTATTTTC	CASSYSRTDPIF	-	many	TRBV6-6	TRBJ2-5
TGCGCCAGCAGCCCGGGACAGTGGAACACCGGGGAGCTGTTTTTT	CASSPGQWNTGELFF	TRBD1	-	TRBV5-1	TRBJ2-2
TGTGCCAGCAGCAAATCCCCCCGACCAGCGGCGATACAAGAGACCCAGTACTTC	CASSKSPRPAAIQETQYF	-	-	TRBV21-1	TRBJ2-5
TGTGCCATCAGTGACGACAGGGGGCATAATACGCAGTATTTT	CAISDDRGHNTQYF	TRBD1	many	TRBV10-3	TRBJ2-3
TGTGCCAGCAGTTTGTTTGGGGGGGTAACGATCGAGCAGTACTTC	CASSLFGGVTIEQYF	TRBD2	-	TRBV12-3/TRBV12-4	TRBJ2-7
TGTGCCAGCAGCCAAGCCGCGGACAACCAAGAGACCCAGTACTTC	CASSQAADNQETQYF	-	-	TRBV3-1	TRBJ2-5